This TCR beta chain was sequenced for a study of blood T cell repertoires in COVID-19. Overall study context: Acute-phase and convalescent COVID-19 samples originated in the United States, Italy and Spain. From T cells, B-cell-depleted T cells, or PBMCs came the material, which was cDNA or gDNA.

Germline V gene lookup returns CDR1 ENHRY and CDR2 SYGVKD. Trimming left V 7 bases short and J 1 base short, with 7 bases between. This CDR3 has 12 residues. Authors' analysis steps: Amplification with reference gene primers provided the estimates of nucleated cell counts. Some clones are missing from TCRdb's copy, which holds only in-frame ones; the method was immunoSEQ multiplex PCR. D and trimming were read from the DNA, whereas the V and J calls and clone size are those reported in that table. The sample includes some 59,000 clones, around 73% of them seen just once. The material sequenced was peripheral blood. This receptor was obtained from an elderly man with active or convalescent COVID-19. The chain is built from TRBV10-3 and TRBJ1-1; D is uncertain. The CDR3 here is CAIMSGNTEAFF. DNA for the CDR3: TGTGCCATCATGTCGGGGAACACTGAAGCTTTCTTT.